This T cell receptor beta chain was found in a study of OX40 agonist ivuxolimab in advanced cancers. This clone came up once. CDR1 SGHDT and CDR2 YYEEEE come from the germline V gene. The V gene end was trimmed by 0 bases and the J gene end by 8 bases; junction bases not matched to a gene: 1. There are 12 residues in the CDR3. Produced via immunoSEQ multiplex PCR; TCRdb's table is partial and in-frame only. The sample includes about 63,000 clones, roughly nine tenths of them seen just once. The chain has TRBV5-6 and TRBJ1-1; 7 nucleotides match TRBD1. Specimen: CD4+ or CD8+ T cells sorted from blood, collected in a trial of the OX40 agonist ivuxolimab. The receptor was derived from an adult with an advanced solid tumor such as melanoma, head and neck, liver or kidney cancer. The CDR3 here is CASSLADREAFF. DNA for the CDR3: TGTGCCAGCAGCTTGGCGGACAGGGAAGCTTTCTTT.